This T cell receptor (beta chain) stems from a study of blood T cell repertoires in COVID-19. In the study overall: Collection of acute and convalescent COVID-19 samples took place in the United States, Italy and Spain.

CDR3 length: 14 amino acids. The V end was cut by 7 bases, the J end by 9 bases, with 22 bases between. Germline assignment: CDR1 MNHEY and CDR2 SVGAGI. This clone came up once. Under the authors' procedure: Scientists estimated how many nucleated cells there were by amplifying reference gene primers. The repertoire was sequenced with immunoSEQ multiplex PCR; TCRdb's copy has only in-frame clones and lacks some. V, J and clone size reflect that table, while D and trimming were determined from the DNA. The table has about 62,000 clones, 80% to 90% seen once. Seattle's enrolled individuals joined amid active infection and were then monitored longitudinally.

J is TRBJ2-7 and V is TRBV6-5; tentative D call: TRBD1 (6 bases). Input material: peripheral blood. This clonotype was obtained from a woman aged 60 to 75 with COVID-19, enrolled during active disease. The CDR3 DNA follows: TGTGCCAGCAACCGCGGCCGGGACACCCCCTCGCAGTACTTC. The encoded protein is CASNRGRDTPSQYF.